One and the same sample provided the 21 T cell receptor beta chains below, sequenced in a study of T cells after yellow fever vaccination. TCRdb itself ran the 5' RACE reads through MiXCR, one entry per CDR3 protein. The sample yields approximately 250,000 distinct CDR3 sequences, roughly 3.5% seen once. This specimen consisted of PBMCs, obtained 15 days after the yellow fever booster vaccination. Every receptor here comes from a man aged 18 to 29 who received the YFV17D yellow fever vaccine.

This clonotype was recorded at least ten times. This rearrangement joins TRBV5-1 to TRBJ2-1; TRBD1 matches at 8 bases. The CDR3 consists of 15 residues. CDR1 SGHRS and CDR2 YFSETQ come from the germline V gene. The trim removed 4 bases at V and 3 bases at J, leaving 6 bases unmatched. CDR3 nucleotide sequence: TGCGCCAGCAGCATCGGGACAGGTCTCTACAATGAGCAGTTCTTC. The encoded protein is CASSIGTGLYNEQFF.

Ten or more counts support this clonotype. The chain combines TRBV7-2 with TRBJ1-1, with D maybe TRBD1 (5 bases). The germline V gene has CDR1 SGHTA and CDR2 FQGNSA. Trimming shortened V by 1 base and J by 6 bases, and 27 bases separated the two germline ends. The CDR3 length is 19 residues. The CDR3, as DNA: TGTGCCAGCAGCTTAGGGGGCCCCAATTGGGCAGGGAAAAACCCTGAAGCTTTCTTT. It codes for CASSLGGPNWAGKNPEAFF.

Many counts were recorded for this clonotype. The CDR3 region has the DNA TGCGCCAGCAGCTTCCAGGAATCTAATTCACCCCTCCACTTT. It translates to CASSFQESNSPLHF. The chain couples TRBV5-1 to TRBJ1-6; D is uncertain. Germline CDR1 SGHRS, CDR2 YFSETQ. CDR3 length: 14 amino acids. Trimming pared 2 bases from V and 6 bases from J, leaving 9 bases between.

In its sample, this clonotype was seen many times. The V gene is TRBV2, the J gene TRBJ2-5; unclear D gene. Germline-derived CDR1 and CDR2 are SNHLY and FYNNEI. The V and J ends lost 8 bases and 2 bases respectively, with 15 bases between them. There are 14 residues in the CDR3. CDR3 in amino acids: CASPPGVPQETQYF. The CDR3 DNA sequence: TGTGCCAGCCCCCCTGGGGTCCCGCAAGAGACCCAGTACTTC.

This clonotype occurred many times. The V call is TRBV4-3, the J call TRBJ2-3; D unclear. The CDR3 has 13 residues. V lost 4 bases, J lost 2 bases, and 7 bases lay in between. Germline CDR1 LGHNA, CDR2 YSLEER. The CDR3 coding sequence is TGCGCCAGCAGCCCAGATCTCACAGATACGCAGTATTTT. It translates to CASSPDLTDTQYF.

This clonotype was observed many times. The V gene is TRBV5-4, the J gene TRBJ2-6; 7 bases line up with TRBD1. Trimming took 5 bases from V and 4 from J; bases not matched to a gene: 6. The CDR3 consists of 15 residues. CDR1 is SGHNT and CDR2 is YYREEE in the germline V gene (reference sequence). The CDR3 nucleotides read TGTGCCAGCAGACAGGGGATAGCGGGGGCCAACGTCCTGACTTTC. This translates into CASRQGIAGANVLTF.

This clonotype was recorded many times. The chain combines TRBV5-4 with TRBJ2-7; 8 bases line up with TRBD1. The CDR3 covers 13 residues. CDR1 is SGHNT and CDR2 is YYREEE in the germline V gene (reference sequence). V trimming: 4 bases; J trimming: 3 bases; junction bases outside the gene matches: 3. CDR3 coding DNA: TGTGCCAGCAGCCGGACAGGGAACTACGAGCAGTACGTC. This translates into CASSRTGNYEQYV.

At least ten counts were recorded for this clonotype. The chain couples TRBV4-2 to TRBJ2-1, with D tentatively TRBD1 (6 bases). The V and J ends lost 4 bases and 9 bases respectively, with 13 bases between them. Germline CDR1 and CDR2: LGHNA and YNFKEQ. This CDR3 has 13 residues. The DNA for the CDR3 is TGTGCCAGCAGCCCAGTACAGGGTGGTGAGCAGTTCTTC. Translated: CASSPVQGGEQFF.

At least ten counts were recorded for this clonotype. The V gene is TRBV5-1, the J gene TRBJ2-7; 8 bases line up with TRBD1. This CDR3 is built from 15 residues. The V gene end was trimmed by 1 base and the J gene end by 3 bases; junction bases not matched to a gene: 6. CDR1 and CDR2 from the germline V gene are SGHRS and YFSETQ. The CDR3 nucleotides are TGCGCCAGCAGCTTGTCCGGGACAGGCTTCTACGAGCAGTACTTC. Encoded protein: CASSLSGTGFYEQYF.

In this sample, this clonotype turned up a few times. The J gene is TRBJ1-2, the V gene TRBV12-2; TRBD1, the D gene given by the table, was not confirmed from the DNA. TRBV12-2 is recorded as a pseudogene. The CDR3 extends over 13 amino acids. CDR3 in DNA: TGTGCAAGTCGCGCGGGACCGCCGGATGGCTACACCTTC. This sequence encodes CASRAGPPDGYTF.

The sample holds many counts of this clonotype. The CDR3 region has the DNA TGCGCCAGCAGCCTAAATGCGGGACCCAGCACAGATACGCAGTATTTT. It specifies CASSLNAGPSTDTQYF. This rearrangement joins TRBV5-1 to TRBJ2-3; a weak D match, TRBD2 (6 bases). Germline CDR1 reads SGHRS; CDR2 reads YFSETQ. Trimming took off 4 bases at V and 0 bases at J, with 15 bases between the two ends. The CDR3 contains 16 residues.

This clonotype was detected ten times or more. The chain recombines TRBV11-2 with TRBJ2-1, with 7 bases that match TRBD1. V was pared by 3 bases and J by 10 bases, with 6 bases of the junction left unmatched. The CDR3 runs to 13 residues. Germline CDR1 SGHAT, CDR2 FQNNGV. This CDR3 is CASSFGQVYEQFF. The CDR3 region has the DNA TGTGCCAGCAGCTTTGGACAGGTATACGAGCAGTTCTTC.

This clonotype was observed many times. The genes are TRBV20-1 and TRBJ2-2; 12 bases map to TRBD2. With V trimmed by 6 bases and J by 4 bases, 6 bases remained unmatched. Germline V gives CDR1 DFQATT, CDR2 SNEGSKA (reference sequence). The CDR3 totals 15 residues. CDR3 in amino acids: CSASLAGGFTGELFF. In DNA form, the CDR3 reads TGCAGTGCCTCTCTAGCGGGGGGGTTCACCGGGGAGCTGTTTTTT.

This clonotype was counted ten times or more. The gene calls are TRBV7-6 and TRBJ1-3, with TRBD1 matching 7 bases. V was pared by 2 bases and J by 0 bases, with 1 base of the junction left unmatched. Germline V gene data show CDR1 as SGHVS and CDR2 as FNYEAQ. This CDR3 region has 15 residues. The CDR3 nucleotides are TGTGCCAGCAGCTTAACAGGGGACTCTGGAAACACCATATATTTT. It specifies CASSLTGDSGNTIYF.

This clonotype came up many times. The chain links TRBV7-9 to TRBJ1-6, with TRBD1 identical over 9 bases. CDR1 is SEHNR and CDR2 is FQNEAQ in the germline V gene (reference sequence). This CDR3 contains 14 residues. V lost 1 base, J lost 9 bases, and 1 base stayed unmatched. The CDR3 DNA sequence: TGTGCCAGCAGCTTAGAGACAGGGGGTTCACCCCTCCACTTT. Translation: CASSLETGGSPLHF.

This clonotype has a count of ten or more. The chain carries TRBV20-1 and TRBJ2-3, with no clear D. The V end lost 3 bases, the J end lost 3 bases, and 19 bases lay between the germline ends. The CDR3 totals 16 residues. Looked up from germline, CDR1 is DFQATT and CDR2 is SNEGSKA (reference sequence). CDR3 sequence (DNA): TGCAGTGCTAGTTCACCCCTCGCGTCACCGACAGATACGCAGTATTTT. Amino acids: CSASSPLASPTDTQYF.

The sample holds many counts of this clonotype. The chain recombines TRBV20-1 with TRBJ1-1, with D possibly being TRBD1 (5 bases). Germline V gene lookup returns CDR1 DFQATT and CDR2 SNEGSKA (reference sequence). This CDR3 spans 14 amino acids. The V end was cut by 6 bases, the J end by 0 bases, with 14 bases between. CDR3 bases: TGCAGTGCCCCGGGGAGGGGCATGAACACTGAAGCTTTCTTT. As protein: CSAPGRGMNTEAFF.

This clonotype was observed many times. The rearrangement joins TRBV7-9 to TRBJ1-1; D perhaps matches TRBD1 (6 bases). This CDR3 contains 15 residues. V dropped 5 bases and J dropped 0 bases, with 13 bases sitting between them. The germline CDR1 and CDR2 sequences are SEHNR and FQNEAQ (reference sequence). As DNA, the CDR3 is TGTGCCAGCAGCCCTGCTGGACAGATGAACACTGAAGCTTTCTTT. This gives the protein CASSPAGQMNTEAFF.

This clonotype was counted many times. The CDR3 loop reads CASSLDRGTYEQYF. CDR3 nucleotide sequence: TGTGCCAGCAGCTTAGACAGGGGAACCTACGAGCAGTACTTC. The chain uses TRBV7-2 and TRBJ2-7; 7 nucleotides agree with TRBD1. V dropped 1 base and J dropped 2; count of bases not matched to a gene: 2. This CDR3 region has 14 residues. Germline-derived CDR1 and CDR2 are SGHTA and FQGNSA.

At least ten counts were recorded for this clonotype. V and J are TRBV5-1 and TRBJ2-1; D is unresolved. From germline, CDR1 is SGHRS and CDR2 YFSETQ. The CDR3 extends over 13 amino acids. V was pared by 4 bases and J by 8 bases, with 13 bases between. The CDR3 reads CASSSSGRDEQFF. CDR3 DNA: TGCGCCAGCAGCAGTTCGGGTCGGGATGAGCAGTTCTTC. Variable domain in full (rest from reference TRBV5-1 and TRBJ2-1): KAGVTQTPRYLIKTRGQQVTLSCSPISGHRSVSWYQQTPGQGLQFLFEYFSETQRNKGNFPGRFSGRQFSNSRSEMNVSTLELGDSALYLCASSSSGRDEQFFGPGTRLTVL.

The chain carries TRBV18 and TRBJ2-1, with D possibly being TRBD2 (5 bases). This CDR3 region has 12 residues. The V and J ends lost 3 bases and 9 bases respectively, with 9 bases between them. Germline CDR1 and CDR2: KGHSH and LQKENI. The CDR3 nucleotides read TGTGCCAGCTCACCGTACAGCGGTGAGCAGTTCTTC. Its protein is CASSPYSGEQFF.